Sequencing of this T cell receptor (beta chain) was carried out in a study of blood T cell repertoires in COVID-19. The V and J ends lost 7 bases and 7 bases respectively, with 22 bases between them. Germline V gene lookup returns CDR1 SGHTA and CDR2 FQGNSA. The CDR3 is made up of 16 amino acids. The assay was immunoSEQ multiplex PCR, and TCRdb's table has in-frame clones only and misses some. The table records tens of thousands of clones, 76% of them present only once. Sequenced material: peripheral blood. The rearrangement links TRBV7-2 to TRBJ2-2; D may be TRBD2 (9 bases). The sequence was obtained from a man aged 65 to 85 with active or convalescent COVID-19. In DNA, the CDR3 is TGTGCCAGCAAAGGACAGGGTCCAGCGGGGGGCGGGGAGCTGTTTTTT. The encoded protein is CASKGQGPAGGGELFF. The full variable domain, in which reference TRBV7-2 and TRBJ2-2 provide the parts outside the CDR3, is GAGVSQSPSNKVTEKGKDVELRCDPISGHTALYWYRQSLGQGLEFLIYFQGNSAPDKSGLPSDRFSAERTGGSVSTLTIQRTQQEDSAVYLCASKGQGPAGGGELFFGEGSRLTVL.